This T cell receptor (beta chain) was retrieved from a study of blood T cells in healthy people across ages. A second roughly 7 to 11 cycle PCR used barcoded and J-beta primers. In TCRdb, the 5' RACE reads were re-called with MiXCR into one record per CDR3 protein. The sample gives approximately 1.5 million distinct CDR3 sequences, roughly 32% of which show up once; 11% is in the top ten. Each sample used at least 6 million PBMCs. The authors extracted at least 5 micrograms of total RNA per sample. CDR1 and CDR2 from the germline V gene are SGHRS and YFSETQ. V gave up 7 bases and J gave up 3 bases, with 13 bases separating them. The CDR3 consists of 13 residues. This clonotype was observed a few times.

This sequence originates from a woman aged 25 to 39 in good health. The chain uses TRBV5-1 and TRBJ2-5, with D possibly matching TRBD2 (5 bases). What was sequenced was blood. The CDR3 DNA reads TGCGCCAGCGGCGCTAGAGCGGAAGAGACCCAGTACTTC. Translation gives CASGARAEETQYF. The complete variable domain, with remaining parts taken from reference TRBV5-1 and TRBJ2-5, reads KAGVTQTPRYLIKTRGQQVTLSCSPISGHRSVSWYQQTPGQGLQFLFEYFSETQRNKGNFPGRFSGRQFSNSRSEMNVSTLELGDSALYLCASGARAEETQYFGPGTRLLVL.